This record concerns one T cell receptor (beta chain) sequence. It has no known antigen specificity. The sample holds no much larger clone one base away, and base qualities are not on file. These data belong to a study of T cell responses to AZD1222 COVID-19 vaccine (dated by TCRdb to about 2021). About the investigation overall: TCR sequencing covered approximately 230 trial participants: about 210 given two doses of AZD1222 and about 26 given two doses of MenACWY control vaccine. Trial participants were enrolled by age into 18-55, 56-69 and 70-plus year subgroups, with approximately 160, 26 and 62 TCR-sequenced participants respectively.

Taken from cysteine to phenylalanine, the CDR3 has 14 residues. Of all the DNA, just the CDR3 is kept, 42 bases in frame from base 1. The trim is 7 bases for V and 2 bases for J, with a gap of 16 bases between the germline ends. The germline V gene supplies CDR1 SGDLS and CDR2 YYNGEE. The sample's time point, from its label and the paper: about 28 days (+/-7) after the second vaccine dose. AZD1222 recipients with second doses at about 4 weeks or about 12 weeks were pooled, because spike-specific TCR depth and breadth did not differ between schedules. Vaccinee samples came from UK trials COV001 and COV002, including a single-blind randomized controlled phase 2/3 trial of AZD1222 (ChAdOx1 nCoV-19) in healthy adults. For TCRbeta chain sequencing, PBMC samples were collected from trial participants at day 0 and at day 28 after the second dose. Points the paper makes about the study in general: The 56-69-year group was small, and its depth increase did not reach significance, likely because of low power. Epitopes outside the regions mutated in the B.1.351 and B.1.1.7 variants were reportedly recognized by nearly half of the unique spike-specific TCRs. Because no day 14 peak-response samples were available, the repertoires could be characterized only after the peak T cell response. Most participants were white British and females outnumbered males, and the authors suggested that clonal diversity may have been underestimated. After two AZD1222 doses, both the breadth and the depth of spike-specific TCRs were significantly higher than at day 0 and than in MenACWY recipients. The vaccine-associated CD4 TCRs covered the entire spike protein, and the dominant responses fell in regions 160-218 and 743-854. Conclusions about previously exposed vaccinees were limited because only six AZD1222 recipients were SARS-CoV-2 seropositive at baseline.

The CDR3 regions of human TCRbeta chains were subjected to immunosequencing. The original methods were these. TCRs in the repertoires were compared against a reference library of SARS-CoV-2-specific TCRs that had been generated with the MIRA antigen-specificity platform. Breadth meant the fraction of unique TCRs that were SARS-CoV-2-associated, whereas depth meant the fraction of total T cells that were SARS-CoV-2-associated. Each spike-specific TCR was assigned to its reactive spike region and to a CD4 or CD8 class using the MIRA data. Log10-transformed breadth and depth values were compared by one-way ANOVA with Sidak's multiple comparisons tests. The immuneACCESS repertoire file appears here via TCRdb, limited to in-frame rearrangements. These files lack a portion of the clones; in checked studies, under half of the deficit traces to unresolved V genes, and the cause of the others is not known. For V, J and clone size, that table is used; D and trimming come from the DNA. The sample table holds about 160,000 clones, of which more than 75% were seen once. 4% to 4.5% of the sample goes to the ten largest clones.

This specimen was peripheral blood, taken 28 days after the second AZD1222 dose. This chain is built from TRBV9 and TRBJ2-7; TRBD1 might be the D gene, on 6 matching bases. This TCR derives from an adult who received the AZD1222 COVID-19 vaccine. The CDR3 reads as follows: CASGSGTFPYEQYF. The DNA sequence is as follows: TGTGCCAGCGGATCAGGGACATTTCCCTACGAGCAGTACTTC. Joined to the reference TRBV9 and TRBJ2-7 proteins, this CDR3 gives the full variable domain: DSGVTQTPKHLITATGQRVTLRCSPRSGDLSVYWYQQSLDQGLQFLIQYYNGEERAKGNILERFSAQQFPDLHSELNLSSLELGDSALYFCASGSGTFPYEQYFGPGTRLTVT.